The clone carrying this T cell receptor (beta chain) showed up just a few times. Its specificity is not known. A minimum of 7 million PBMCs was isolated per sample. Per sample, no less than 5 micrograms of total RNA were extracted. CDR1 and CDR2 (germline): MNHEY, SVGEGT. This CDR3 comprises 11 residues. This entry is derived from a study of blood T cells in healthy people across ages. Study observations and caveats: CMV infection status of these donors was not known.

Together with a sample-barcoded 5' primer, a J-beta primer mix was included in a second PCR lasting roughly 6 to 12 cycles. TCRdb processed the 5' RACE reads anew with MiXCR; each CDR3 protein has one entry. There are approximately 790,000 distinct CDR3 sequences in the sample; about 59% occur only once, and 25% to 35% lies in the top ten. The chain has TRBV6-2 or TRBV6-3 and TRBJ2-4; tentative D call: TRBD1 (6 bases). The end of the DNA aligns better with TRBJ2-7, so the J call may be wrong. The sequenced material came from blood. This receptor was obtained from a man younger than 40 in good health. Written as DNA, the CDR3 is TGTGCCAGTAAGACAGGCTACGAGCAGTACTTC. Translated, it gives CASKTGYEQYF.